This passage covers 19 T cell receptor beta chains from one sample sequenced in a study of vaccination and CD4 T cells after COVID-19. This sample's treatment: approximately nine-day PBMC culture with coronavirus spike peptide pools or control peptides (ViraFEST assay). Researchers collected the unexposed donor's CD4+ T cells before the COVID-19 pandemic (2011-2018). Once obtained from cultured CD4+ T cells, the DNA was sequenced using the Oncomine TCR Beta short-read assay. DNA came from CD4+ T cells after culture. TCRdb used MiXCR to reprocess the PCR reads, holding one entry per CDR3 protein. The sample lists some 9,100 distinct CDR3 sequences, under 35% seen once, with 20% in the top ten. These receptors' targets are unknown. Sequences were obtained from CD4+ T cells from blood, cultured in vitro. The receptor source for this set is a human donor in good health.

In the case of this clonotype: Because it lacks the conserved phenylalanine or tryptophan at the end, this CDR3 is likely a read error. The chain joins TRBV7-2 to TRBJ2-5; D gene ambiguous. CDR1 and CDR2 from the germline V gene are SGHTA and FQGNSA. The CDR3 runs to 13 residues. Trimming removed 3 bases from V and 4 bases from J, with 9 bases in between. CDR3 loop: CASSFGLGETQYL. CDR3 nucleotide sequence: TGTGCCAGCAGCTTTGGCCTAGGAGAGACCCAGTACCTC.

This clonotype occurred a few times. The chain couples TRBV6-2 or TRBV6-3 to TRBJ1-5, with TRBD1 matching 7 bases. From germline, CDR1 is MNHEY and CDR2 SVGEGT. The CDR3 extends over 18 amino acids. V lost 4 bases, J lost 3 bases, and 15 bases stayed unmatched. The CDR3 nucleotides read TGTGCCAGCAGTTTAGGAGCAGGGGGAGGGGGATACAATCAGCCCCAGCATTTT. The encoded protein is CASSLGAGGGGYNQPQHF.

This clonotype is deemed medium-sized (0.01 to 0.1%). Here the CDR3 DNA reads TGTGCCAGCAGCCCAGACTTCCTTAGCAGGGACCAAGAGACCCAGTACTTC. Amino acid sequence: CASSPDFLSRDQETQYF. This chain connects TRBV5-8 to TRBJ2-5; D is perhaps TRBD1 (5 bases). The CDR3 sequence is 17 residues long. V was trimmed by 4 bases and J by 0 bases, leaving 19 bases between them. CDR1 is SGHTS, CDR2 YDEGEE, per germline. Supplemented by reference TRBV5-8 and TRBJ2-5, the full variable domain reads EAGVTQSPTHLIKTRGQQATLRCSPISGHTSVYWYQQALGLGLQFLLWYDEGEERNRGNFPPRFSGRQFPNYSSELNVNALELEDSALYLCASSPDFLSRDQETQYFGPGTRLLVL.

The V call is TRBV28, the J call TRBJ2-3; TRBD1 matches 9 bases. Germline trimming cut 3 bases from V and 6 bases from J; bases unmatched to any gene: 7. Germline CDR1 MDHEN, CDR2 SYDVKM. The CDR3 is 15 residues long. CDR3 in amino acids: CASSFHGQGRDTQYF. The DNA of the CDR3 is TGTGCCAGCAGTTTCCACGGACAGGGGCGGGATACGCAGTATTTT.

This clonotype appeared a few times. J is TRBJ2-7 and V is TRBV19, with 7 bases matching TRBD1. The germline CDR1 and CDR2 sequences are LNHDA and SQIVND (reference sequence). The CDR3 has 14 residues. The V and J ends lost 6 bases and 1 base, in that order; junction bases with no gene match: 6. The CDR3 nucleotides are TGTGCCAGTAGCCCCGGGACAGTATCCTACGAGCAGTACTTC. Its translation is CASSPGTVSYEQYF.

The genes are TRBV28 and TRBJ1-5, with D maybe TRBD1 (5 bases). CDR1 MDHEN and CDR2 SYDVKM come from the germline V gene. This CDR3 contains 17 residues. V lost 7 bases and J lost 2, with 21 bases in between. For the CDR3, the DNA is TGTGCCAGCAATGACACACCGGGACGGCTTGGCAATCAGCCCCAGCATTTT. It encodes CASNDTPGRLGNQPQHF.

Only a few counts were recorded for this clonotype. The chain couples TRBV7-9 to TRBJ2-2; TRBD1 aligns across 10 bases. The CDR3 totals 15 residues. CDR1 is SEHNR and CDR2 is FQNEAQ in the germline V gene (reference sequence). V lost 6 bases to trimming and J lost 8 bases; unmatched junction nucleotides: 9. CDR3 nucleotides: TGTGCCAGCAGTTACCCGGGACAGGGGTCGGGGGAGCTGTTTTTT. Translated, it gives CASSYPGQGSGELFF.

V is TRBV6-2 or TRBV6-3 and J is TRBJ2-3, with D unresolved. The CDR3 length is 13 residues. With 5 bases removed from V and 5 bases from J, the gap between germline ends came to 11 bases. CDR1 MNHEY and CDR2 SVGEGT come from the germline V gene. CDR3: CASSPWTGDTQYF. CDR3 nucleotides: TGTGCCAGCAGTCCGTGGACGGGAGATACGCAGTATTTT.

This clonotype was observed a few times. The chain carries TRBV27 and TRBJ2-7; 9 bases are shared with TRBD2. The CDR3 length is 12 residues. V gave up 8 bases and J gave up 4 bases; unmatched junction bases: 3. The germline gives CDR1 MNHEY, CDR2 SMNVEV (reference sequence). The CDR3: CASGGGAYEQYF. In DNA form, the CDR3 reads TGTGCCAGCGGCGGGGGGGCATACGAGCAGTACTTC.

This clonotype occurred a few times. The chain employs TRBV28 and TRBJ1-6; 7 nucleotides align to TRBD1. Germline trimming cut 6 bases from V and 6 bases from J; bases unmatched to any gene: 5. The CDR3 extends over 14 amino acids. CDR1 and CDR2 from the germline V gene are MDHEN and SYDVKM. For the CDR3, the DNA is TGTGCCAGCAGGGGGACAGTCGTTAATTCACCCCTCCACTTT. The encoded protein is CASRGTVVNSPLHF.

This clonotype was counted between two and nine times. V is TRBV19 and J is TRBJ1-1; D not resolved. The V end lost 3 bases, the J end lost 1 base, and 6 bases lay between the germline ends. The CDR3 runs 13 residues. Looked up from germline, CDR1 is LNHDA and CDR2 is SQIVND (reference sequence). The CDR3 DNA sequence: TGTGCCAGTAGTATGGGATGGAACACTGAAGCTTTCTTT. Protein: CASSMGWNTEAFF.

This clonotype was detected a few times. The chain couples TRBV28 to TRBJ1-5; 8 nucleotides match TRBD1. V lost 5 bases and J lost 6; bases outside the gene matches: 6. The CDR3 runs 14 residues. The germline CDR1 and CDR2 sequences are MDHEN and SYDVKM. DNA for the CDR3: TGTGCCAGCAGTCCCGGACAGGGCGGTCAGCCCCAGCATTTT. The encoded protein is CASSPGQGGQPQHF.

This sequence joins TRBV6-1 and TRBJ2-7, with unresolved D. CDR1 and CDR2 (germline): MNHNS, SASEGT. Trimming removed 6 bases from V and 5 bases from J, with 20 bases in between. CDR3 length equals 15 residues. This CDR3 reads CASRTPRTSVHEQYF. CDR3 nucleotides: TGTGCCAGCAGGACCCCCCGGACCTCCGTCCACGAGCAGTACTTC.

This clonotype occurred a few times. V and J are TRBV19 and TRBJ1-2, with unresolved D. Trimming pared 3 bases from V and 4 bases from J, leaving 6 bases between. The CDR3 runs to 12 residues. Looked up from germline, CDR1 is LNHDA and CDR2 is SQIVND (reference sequence). CDR3 coding DNA: TGTGCCAGTAGTATGGTGTTCTATGGCTACACCTTC. This codes for CASSMVFYGYTF.

The chain employs TRBV6-2 or TRBV6-3 and TRBJ2-7, with 9 bases identical to TRBD1. The CDR3 length is 15 residues. The V and J ends lost 5 bases and 6 bases, in that order; junction bases with no gene match: 11. CDR1 is MNHEY and CDR2 is SVGEGT in the germline V gene. CDR3 residues: CASSPITGTGSEQYF. CDR3 coding DNA: TGTGCCAGCAGTCCCATAACCGGGACAGGGTCCGAGCAGTACTTC.

The chain combines TRBV20-1 with TRBJ2-3; weak D call: TRBD1 (6 bases). V shed 6 bases and J shed 2 bases, with 18 bases lying between them. The germline V gene has CDR1 DFQATT and CDR2 SNEGSKA (reference sequence). The CDR3 has 15 amino acids. CDR3 region: CSADIGGWSTDTQYF. In DNA, the CDR3 is TGCAGTGCCGACATAGGGGGATGGTCCACAGATACGCAGTATTTT.

This clonotype was seen a handful of times. This chain uses TRBV20-1 with TRBJ1-1; the D is unclear. Trimming shortened V by 2 bases and J by 0 bases, and 7 bases separated the two germline ends. The CDR3 runs to 13 residues. Germline CDR1 and CDR2: DFQATT and SNEGSKA (reference sequence). For the CDR3, the DNA is TGCAGTGCTAGAAAAGAACTGAACACTGAAGCTTTCTTT. Encoded protein: CSARKELNTEAFF.

The chain carries TRBV28 and TRBJ2-1; TRBD2 aligns across 8 bases. Trimming cost V 3 bases and J 1 base; bases outside gene matches: 8. Germline CDR1 reads MDHEN; CDR2 reads SYDVKM. The CDR3 extends over 17 amino acids. CDR3 in amino acids: CASSFGNGRASYNEQFF. CDR3 nucleotide sequence: TGTGCCAGCAGTTTCGGGAACGGGAGGGCTTCCTACAATGAGCAGTTCTTC.

The CDR3, as DNA: TGTGCCAGCAGGATTAGCGGGGGGCAAGAGACCCAGTACTTC. It specifies CASRISGGQETQYF. The chain recombines TRBV6-2 or TRBV6-3 with TRBJ2-5; 10 bases line up with TRBD2. The ends lost 6 bases at V and 2 bases at J; junction bases unmatched: 3. The CDR3 is 14 residues long. Germline lookup yields CDR1 MNHEY and CDR2 SVGEGT.